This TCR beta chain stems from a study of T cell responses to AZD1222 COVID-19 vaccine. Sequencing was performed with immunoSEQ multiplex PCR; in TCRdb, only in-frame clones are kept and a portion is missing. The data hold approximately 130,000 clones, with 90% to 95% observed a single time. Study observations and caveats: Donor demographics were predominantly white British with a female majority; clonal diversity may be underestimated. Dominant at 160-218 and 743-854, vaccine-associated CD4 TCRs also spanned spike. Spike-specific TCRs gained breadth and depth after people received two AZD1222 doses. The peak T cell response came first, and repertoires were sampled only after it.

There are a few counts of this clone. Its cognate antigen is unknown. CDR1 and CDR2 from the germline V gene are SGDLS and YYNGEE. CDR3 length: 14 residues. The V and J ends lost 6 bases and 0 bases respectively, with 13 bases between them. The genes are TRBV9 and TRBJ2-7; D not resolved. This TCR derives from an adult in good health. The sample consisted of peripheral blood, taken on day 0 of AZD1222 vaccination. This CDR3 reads CASTLDPNSYEQYF. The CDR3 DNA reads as TGTGCCAGCACCTTAGACCCTAACTCCTACGAGCAGTACTTC.